The 6 T cell receptor beta chains below come from one sample, sequenced in a study of cytomegalovirus exposure and HLA in healthy donors. The PCR had 60 Vbeta and 13 Jbeta primers. Sequencing used immunoSEQ multiplex PCR; TCRdb keeps in-frame clones, though not all of them. In the table there are 150,000 to 250,000 clones, around 81% of which are singletons. Sequencing was carried out using PBMCs. All receptors derive from a man in his thirties or forties in good health and CMV-seronegative.

The rearrangement links TRBV6-5 to TRBJ2-1; D is possibly TRBD1 (6 bases). Germline CDR1 and CDR2: MNHEY and SVGAGI. The CDR3 sequence is 14 residues long. Trimming pared 2 bases from V and 7 bases from J, leaving 12 bases between. CDR3 nucleotide sequence: TGTGCCAGCAGTTACGGTTACAGGGAGAATGAGCAGTTCTTC. It encodes CASSYGYRENEQFF.

The rearrangement links TRBV19 to TRBJ1-1; possible D gene TRBD1, 6 bases. Germline loops: CDR1 LNHDA, CDR2 SQIVND (reference sequence). The CDR3 has 14 residues. Deletions cut 4 bases from V and 3 bases from J, with 12 bases between. CDR3 sequence (DNA): TGTGCCAGTAGTACAGGGGTTAGGTACACTGAAGCTTTCTTT. Protein product: CASSTGVRYTEAFF.

With regard to this clone: One junction end does not reproduce the germline sequence, and a read error may be involved. The chain is built from TRBV7-3 and TRBJ2-3, with 12 bases identical to TRBD2. This CDR3 contains 16 residues. Germline V gives CDR1 SGHTA, CDR2 FQGTGA. The CDR3 loop is CASSLTASGRGDTQYF. The CDR3, as DNA: TGTGCCAGCAGCTTAACGGCTAGCGGGAGGGGTGATACGCAATATTTT.

This chain joins TRBV25-1 and TRBJ2-7, with TRBD2 matching 9 bases. The germline V gene encodes CDR1 MGHDK and CDR2 SYGVNS. The CDR3 length is 15 residues. V lost 2 bases and J lost 2; bases outside the gene matches: 4. The CDR3 nucleotides read TGTGCCAGCAGTGAAACTGGGACTAGCCCCTACGAGCAGTACTTC. The encoded protein is CASSETGTSPYEQYF.

The rearrangement links TRBV5-1 to TRBJ2-6, with 11 positions matching TRBD2. Germline CDR1 SGHRS, CDR2 YFSETQ. This CDR3 has 19 residues. V dropped 2 bases and J dropped 3; count of bases not matched to a gene: 10. The DNA for the CDR3 is TGCGCCAGCAGCTTCGACGGACTAGCGGGTATAAGTGGGGCCAACGTCCTGACTTTC. It is translated as CASSFDGLAGISGANVLTF. The whole variable domain, filled in from reference TRBV5-1 and TRBJ2-6, reads KAGVTQTPRYLIKTRGQQVTLSCSPISGHRSVSWYQQTPGQGLQFLFEYFSETQRNKGNFPGRFSGRQFSNSRSEMNVSTLELGDSALYLCASSFDGLAGISGANVLTFGAGSRLTVL.

The rearrangement links TRBV28 to TRBJ2-1; D is possibly TRBD2 (6 bases). This CDR3 has 14 amino acids. CDR1 is MDHEN, CDR2 SYDVKM, per germline. Trimming left V 7 bases short and J 10 bases short, with 20 bases between. CDR3 coding DNA: TGTGCCAGCACCCCTCCGGGAGCCCAGGGCGAGCAGTTCTTC. Encoded protein: CASTPPGAQGEQFF.